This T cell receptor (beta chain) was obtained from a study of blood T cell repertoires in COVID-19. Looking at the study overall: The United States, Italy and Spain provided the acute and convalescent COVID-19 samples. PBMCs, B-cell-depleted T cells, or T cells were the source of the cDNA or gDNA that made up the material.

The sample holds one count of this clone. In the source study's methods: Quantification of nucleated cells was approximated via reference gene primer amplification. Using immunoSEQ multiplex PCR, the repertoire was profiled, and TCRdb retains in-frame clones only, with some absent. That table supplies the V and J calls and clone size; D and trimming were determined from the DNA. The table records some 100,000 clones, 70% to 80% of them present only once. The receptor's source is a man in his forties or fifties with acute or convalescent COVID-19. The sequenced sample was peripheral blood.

For the CDR3, the DNA is TGCGCCAGCAGCTTAACACGGAGCTCCTATAATTCACCCCTCCACTTT. Translated, it gives CASSLTRSSYNSPLHF. V and J are TRBV5-1 and TRBJ1-6, with unresolved D. The CDR3 spans 16 residues. The V and J ends lost 2 bases and 0 bases respectively, with 9 bases between them. The germline V gene encodes CDR1 SGHRS and CDR2 YFSETQ.